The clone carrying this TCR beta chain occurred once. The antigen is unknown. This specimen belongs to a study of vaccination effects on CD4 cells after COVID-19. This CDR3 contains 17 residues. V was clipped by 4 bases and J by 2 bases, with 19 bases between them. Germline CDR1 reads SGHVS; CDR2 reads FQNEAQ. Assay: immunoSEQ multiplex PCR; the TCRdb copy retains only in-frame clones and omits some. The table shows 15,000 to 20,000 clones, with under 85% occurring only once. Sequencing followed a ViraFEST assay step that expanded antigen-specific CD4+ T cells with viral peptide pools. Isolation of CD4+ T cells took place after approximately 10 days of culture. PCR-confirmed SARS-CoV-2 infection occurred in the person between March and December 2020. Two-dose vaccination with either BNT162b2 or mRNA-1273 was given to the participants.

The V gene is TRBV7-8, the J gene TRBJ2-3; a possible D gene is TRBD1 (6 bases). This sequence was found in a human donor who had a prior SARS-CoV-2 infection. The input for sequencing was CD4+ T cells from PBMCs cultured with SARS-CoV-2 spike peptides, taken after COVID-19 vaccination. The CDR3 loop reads CASSSPQDRLHTDTQYF. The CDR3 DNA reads TGTGCCAGCAGCTCCCCCCAAGACAGGCTACACACAGATACGCAGTATTTT.